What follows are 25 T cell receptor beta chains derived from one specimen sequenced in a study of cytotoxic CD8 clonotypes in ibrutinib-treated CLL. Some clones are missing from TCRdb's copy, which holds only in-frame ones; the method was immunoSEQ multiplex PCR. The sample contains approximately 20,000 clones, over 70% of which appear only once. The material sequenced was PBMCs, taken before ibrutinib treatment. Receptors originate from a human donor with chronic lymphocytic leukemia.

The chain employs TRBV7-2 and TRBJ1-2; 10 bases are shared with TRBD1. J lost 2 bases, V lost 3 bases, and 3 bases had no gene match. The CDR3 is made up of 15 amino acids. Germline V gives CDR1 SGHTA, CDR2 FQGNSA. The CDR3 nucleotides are TGTGCCAGCAGCTTCAAGGGACAGGGGAACTATGGCTACACCTTC. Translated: CASSFKGQGNYGYTF.

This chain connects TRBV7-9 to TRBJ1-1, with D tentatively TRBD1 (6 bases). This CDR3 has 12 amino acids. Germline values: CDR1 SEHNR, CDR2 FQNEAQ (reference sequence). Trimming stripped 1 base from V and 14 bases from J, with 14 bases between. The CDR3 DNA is TGTGCCAGCAGCTTAGACCTTGGGGGGGCCTTCTTT. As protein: CASSLDLGGAFF.

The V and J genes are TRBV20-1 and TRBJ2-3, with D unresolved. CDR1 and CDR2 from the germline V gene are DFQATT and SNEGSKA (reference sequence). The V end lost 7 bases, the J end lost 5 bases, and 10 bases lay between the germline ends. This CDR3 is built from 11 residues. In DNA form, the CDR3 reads TGCAGTGGTAGGCCCGGAGATACGCAGTATTTT. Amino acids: CSGRPGDTQYF.

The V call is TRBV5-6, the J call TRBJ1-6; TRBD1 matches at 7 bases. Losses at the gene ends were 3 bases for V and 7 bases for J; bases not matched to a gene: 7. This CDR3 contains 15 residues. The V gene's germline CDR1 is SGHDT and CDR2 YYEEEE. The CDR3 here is CASSSTGSGNSPLHF. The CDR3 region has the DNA TGTGCCAGCAGCTCGACAGGGTCAGGGAATTCACCCCTCCACTTT.

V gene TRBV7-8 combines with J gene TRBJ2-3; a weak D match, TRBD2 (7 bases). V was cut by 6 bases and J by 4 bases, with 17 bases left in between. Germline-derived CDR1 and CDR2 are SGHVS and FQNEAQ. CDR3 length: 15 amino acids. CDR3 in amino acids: CASRTPGGLSDTQYF. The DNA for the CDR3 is TGTGCCAGCAGGACCCCGGGGGGCTTATCAGATACGCAGTATTTT.

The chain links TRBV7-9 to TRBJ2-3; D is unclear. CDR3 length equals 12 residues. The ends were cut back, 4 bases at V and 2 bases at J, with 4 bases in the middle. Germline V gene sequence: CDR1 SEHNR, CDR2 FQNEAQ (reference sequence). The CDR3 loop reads CASSSYTDTQYF. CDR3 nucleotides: TGTGCCAGCAGCTCGTACACAGATACGCAGTATTTT.

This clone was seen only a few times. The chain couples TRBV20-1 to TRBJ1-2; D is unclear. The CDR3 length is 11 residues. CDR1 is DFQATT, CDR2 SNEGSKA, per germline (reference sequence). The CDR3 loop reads CTTTPLDGYTF. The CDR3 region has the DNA TGCACTACGACACCCTTGGATGGCTACACCTTC.

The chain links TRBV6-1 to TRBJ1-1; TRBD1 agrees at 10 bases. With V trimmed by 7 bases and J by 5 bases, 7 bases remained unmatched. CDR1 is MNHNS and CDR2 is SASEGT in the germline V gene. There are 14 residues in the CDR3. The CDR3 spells CASTRDRGWTEAFF. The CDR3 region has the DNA TGTGCCAGCACTAGGGACAGGGGATGGACTGAAGCTTTCTTT.

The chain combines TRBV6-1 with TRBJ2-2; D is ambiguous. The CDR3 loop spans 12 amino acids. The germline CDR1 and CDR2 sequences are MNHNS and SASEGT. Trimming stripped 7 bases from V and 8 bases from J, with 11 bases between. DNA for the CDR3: TGTGCCAGCAACTGGTCTGCGGGGGAGCTGTTTTTT. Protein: CASNWSAGELFF.

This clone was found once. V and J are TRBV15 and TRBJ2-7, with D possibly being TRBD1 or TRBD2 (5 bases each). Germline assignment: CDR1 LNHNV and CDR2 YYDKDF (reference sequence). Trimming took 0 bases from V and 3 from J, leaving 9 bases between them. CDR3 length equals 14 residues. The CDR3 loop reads CATSRELGVYEQYF. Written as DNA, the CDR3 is TGTGCCACCAGCAGAGAACTGGGGGTCTACGAGCAGTACTTC.

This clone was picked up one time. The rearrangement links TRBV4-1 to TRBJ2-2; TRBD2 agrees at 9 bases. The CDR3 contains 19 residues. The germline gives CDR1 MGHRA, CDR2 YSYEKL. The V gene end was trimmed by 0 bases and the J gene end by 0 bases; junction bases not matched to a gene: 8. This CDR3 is CASSQDLPSGVANTGELFF. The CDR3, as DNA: TGCGCCAGCAGCCAAGATTTGCCTAGCGGGGTCGCGAACACCGGGGAGCTGTTTTTT.

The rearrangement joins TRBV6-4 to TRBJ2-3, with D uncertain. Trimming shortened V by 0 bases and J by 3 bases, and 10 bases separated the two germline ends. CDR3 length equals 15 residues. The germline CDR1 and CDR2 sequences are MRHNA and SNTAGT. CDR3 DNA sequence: TGTGCCAGCAGTGACTCGGTTAGCCCTACAGATACGCAGTATTTT. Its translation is CASSDSVSPTDTQYF.

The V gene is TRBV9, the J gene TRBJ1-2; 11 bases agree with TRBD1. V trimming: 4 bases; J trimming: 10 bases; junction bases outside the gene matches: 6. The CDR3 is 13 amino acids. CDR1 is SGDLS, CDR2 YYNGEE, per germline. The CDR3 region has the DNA TGTGCCAGCAGCAGGACAGGGGGCCATCTCTACACCTTC. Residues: CASSRTGGHLYTF.

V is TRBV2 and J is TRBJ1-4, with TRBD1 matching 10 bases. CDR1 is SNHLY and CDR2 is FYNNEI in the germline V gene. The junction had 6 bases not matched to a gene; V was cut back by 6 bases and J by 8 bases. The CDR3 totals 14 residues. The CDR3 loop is CASRTGGSGEKLFF. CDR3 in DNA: TGTGCCAGCAGGACAGGGGGCTCAGGGGAAAAACTGTTTTTT.

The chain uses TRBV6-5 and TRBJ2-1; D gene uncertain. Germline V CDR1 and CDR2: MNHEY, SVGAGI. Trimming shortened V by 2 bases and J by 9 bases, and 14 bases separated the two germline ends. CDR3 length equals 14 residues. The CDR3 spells CASSYVGFKGEQFF. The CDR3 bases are TGTGCCAGCAGTTACGTAGGGTTTAAGGGTGAGCAGTTCTTC.

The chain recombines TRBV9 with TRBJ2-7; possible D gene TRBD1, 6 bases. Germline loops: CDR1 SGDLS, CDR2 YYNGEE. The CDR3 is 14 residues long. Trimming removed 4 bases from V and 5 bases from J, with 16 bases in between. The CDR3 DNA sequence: TGTGCCAGCAGCCCGCGACAGGCTTCCCACGAGCAGTACTTC. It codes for CASSPRQASHEQYF.

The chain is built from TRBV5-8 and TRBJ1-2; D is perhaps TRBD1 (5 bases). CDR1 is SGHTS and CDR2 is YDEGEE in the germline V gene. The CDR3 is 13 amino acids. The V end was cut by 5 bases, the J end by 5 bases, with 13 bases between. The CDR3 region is CASRLTGTYGYTF. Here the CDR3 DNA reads TGTGCCAGCAGACTTACAGGAACTTATGGCTACACCTTC.

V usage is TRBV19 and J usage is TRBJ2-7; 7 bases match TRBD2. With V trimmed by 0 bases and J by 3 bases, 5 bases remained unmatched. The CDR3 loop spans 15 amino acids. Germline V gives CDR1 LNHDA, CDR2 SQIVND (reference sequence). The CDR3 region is CASSIEGGGSYEQYF. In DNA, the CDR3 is TGTGCCAGTAGTATAGAAGGCGGGGGAAGCTACGAGCAGTACTTC.

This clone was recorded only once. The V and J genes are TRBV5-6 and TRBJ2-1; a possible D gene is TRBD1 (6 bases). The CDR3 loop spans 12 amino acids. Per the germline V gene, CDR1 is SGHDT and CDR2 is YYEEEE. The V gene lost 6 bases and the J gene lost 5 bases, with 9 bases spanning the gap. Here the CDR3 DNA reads TGTGCCAGCATCACAGGGAACAATGAGCAGTTCTTC. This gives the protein CASITGNNEQFF.

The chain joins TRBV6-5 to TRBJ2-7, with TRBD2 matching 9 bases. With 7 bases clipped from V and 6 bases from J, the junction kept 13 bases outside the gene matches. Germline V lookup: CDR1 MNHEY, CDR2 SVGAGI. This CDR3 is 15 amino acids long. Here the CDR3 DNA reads TGTGCCAGCAAATTGGGAGCGGGGGGCCCACTCGAGCAGTACTTC. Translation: CASKLGAGGPLEQYF.

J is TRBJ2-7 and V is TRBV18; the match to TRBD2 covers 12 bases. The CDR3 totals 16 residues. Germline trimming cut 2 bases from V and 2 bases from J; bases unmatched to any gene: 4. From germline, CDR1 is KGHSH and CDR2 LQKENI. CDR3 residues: CASSPRTSGVPYEQYF. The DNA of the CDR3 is TGTGCCAGCTCACCAAGGACTAGCGGGGTCCCCTACGAGCAGTACTTC. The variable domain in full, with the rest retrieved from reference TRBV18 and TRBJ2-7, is NAGVMQNPRHLVRRRGQEARLRCSPMKGHSHVYWYRQLPEEGLKFMVYLQKENIIDESGMPKERFSAEFPKEGPSILRIQQVVRGDSAAYFCASSPRTSGVPYEQYFGPGTRLTVT.

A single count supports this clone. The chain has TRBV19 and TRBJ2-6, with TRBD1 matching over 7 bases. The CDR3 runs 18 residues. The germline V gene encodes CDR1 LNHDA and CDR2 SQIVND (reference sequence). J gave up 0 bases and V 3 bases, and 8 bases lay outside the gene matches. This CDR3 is CASSMVGTVSSGANVLTF. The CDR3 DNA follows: TGTGCCAGTAGTATGGTTGGGACAGTCAGCTCTGGGGCCAACGTCCTGACTTTC.

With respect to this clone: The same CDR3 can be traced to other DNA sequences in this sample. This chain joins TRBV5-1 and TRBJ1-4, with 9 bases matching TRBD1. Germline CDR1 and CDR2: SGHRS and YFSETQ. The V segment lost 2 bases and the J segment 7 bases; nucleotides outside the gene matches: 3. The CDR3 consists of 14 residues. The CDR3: CASSLQGAGEKLFF. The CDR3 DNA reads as TGCGCCAGCAGCTTACAGGGGGCCGGTGAAAAACTGTTTTTT.

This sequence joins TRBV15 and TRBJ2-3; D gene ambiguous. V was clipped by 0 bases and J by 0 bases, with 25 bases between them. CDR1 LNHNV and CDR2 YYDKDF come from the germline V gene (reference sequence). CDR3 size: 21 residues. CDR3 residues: CATSRDRRTLDGGKSTDTQYF. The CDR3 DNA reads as TGTGCCACCAGCAGAGATCGTCGCACCCTGGACGGTGGTAAAAGCACAGATACGCAGTATTTT.

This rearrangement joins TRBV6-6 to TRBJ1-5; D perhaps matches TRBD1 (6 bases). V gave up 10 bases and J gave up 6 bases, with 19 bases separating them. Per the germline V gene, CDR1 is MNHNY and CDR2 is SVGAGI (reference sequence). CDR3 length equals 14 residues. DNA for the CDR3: TGTGCCACCTGGGAGGCACAGGGAGGTCAGCCCCAGCATTTT. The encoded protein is CATWEAQGGQPQHF.